This TCR beta chain was documented in a study of cytotoxic CD8 clonotypes in ibrutinib-treated CLL. Study information: Among responders, approximately 24 were partial and 2 complete; after median roughly 72 months, about 15 stayed remitted and 12 progressed. Per sample, productive templates averaged nearly 260,000 and productive rearrangements averaged 94,082. Findings and limits, study-wide: In comparison with age-matched healthy donors, baseline clonality was higher and tracked circulating CD8+ T-cell counts.

The intended depth for sequencing was 1 in 200,000 to 1 in 1 million T cells. Produced via immunoSEQ multiplex PCR; TCRdb's table is partial and in-frame only. Of 150,000 or so clones in the sample, 65% to 85% were seen once. Points on this clone: Antigen unknown.

V gave up 4 bases and J gave up 3 bases; unmatched junction bases: 9. Germline V gives CDR1 SGHRS, CDR2 YFSETQ. The CDR3 extends over 16 amino acids. The chain joins TRBV5-1 to TRBJ1-4; TRBD1 matches at 7 bases. This specimen consisted of PBMCs, obtained after 36 months of ibrutinib treatment. This TCR derives from a human donor with chronic lymphocytic leukemia. The CDR3 loop is CASSLGITGANEKLFF. CDR3 bases: TGCGCCAGCAGCCTGGGAATTACAGGGGCTAATGAAAAACTGTTTTTT.